This TCR beta chain emerged from a study of T-cell reconstitution after alpha-beta-depleted transplantation in children (dated by TCRdb to 2016 to 2017). Turning to the overall study: T-cell immune reconstitution after TCRalphabeta/CD19-depleted allogeneic hematopoietic cell transplantation in children was quantitatively tracked in the study by means of TCR repertoire profiling.

Taken with the paper, the label for treatment or condition translates to: allogeneic hematopoietic cell transplantation with graft depleted of TCRalphabeta T cells and CD19 B cells. The children who served as transplant recipients had been given grafts of TCRalphabeta/CD19-depleted allogeneic hematopoietic cells. The CDR3 covers 15 residues, taking in both the cysteine and the phenylalanine. The kept DNA is CDR3 alone, 45 bases in frame from the first base. V gives up 7 bases and J gives up 5 bases, and the segment between their germline ends measures 20 bases. Sequences SEHNR (CDR1) and FQNEAQ (CDR2) are obtained from the germline V gene (reference sequence). Comments on this clonotype: This receptor's antigen is unknown. Per-base quality was not reported, and no clone a single base away is much larger than it.

The library was prepared using PCR. TCRdb records Illumina HiSeq 2500 as the sequencer. Molecular barcoding was employed in the preparation of TCR libraries, with unique molecular identifiers being used to normalize TCRbeta repertoire quantification. TCRdb trimmed public reads at Q25 via fastp, called clones via MiXCR and kept in-frame beta chains. All rows with the same CDR3 protein become a single entry with the most common DNA and genes. The sample has 700,000 or so distinct CDR3 sequences on record, under 15% of them singletons. The biggest ten clones account for 0.79% of the sample. General conclusions and limits of the study: The apparently early recovery of alphabetaT-cell counts about two months after transplant reportedly depended on only several hundred rapidly expanded clones that came from non-depleted graft cells. The high TCRbeta diversity at day 60 in some patients was ascribed to recipient T cells and intrathymic progenitors that had survived conditioning. Over subsequent months, a decline in hyperexpanded clone frequencies was noted, and after one year, T-cell counts and TCRbeta diversity were mostly ascribed to newly produced T cells.

Sequenced here: PBMCs, sampled before TCRalphabeta/CD19-depleted stem cell transplant. The source of this sequence is a girl aged 2-10 years with congenital amegakaryocytic thrombocytopenia, due to receive a stem cell transplant. Here the chain combines TRBV7-9 and TRBJ2-5; there is no confident call for the D gene. The CDR3 protein is CASNPIGRAEETQYF. The base sequence is TGTGCCAGCAACCCAATCGGTAGGGCCGAGGAGACCCAGTACTTC.